This T cell receptor beta chain is from a study of shared clonotypes between healthy human individuals. Each subset's genomic DNA was shared equally among a number of immunoSEQ plates. Sorted-subset replicate PCR reactions were performed with around 200 ng DNA, corresponding to roughly 27,000 T cell genomes. Sequencing was performed with immunoSEQ multiplex PCR; in TCRdb, only in-frame clones are kept and a portion is missing. Among approximately 2.1 million clones listed, over 85% were seen once. Study conclusions and caveats: What rarefaction showed was incomplete sorted-subset sequencing despite large depth.

Notes on this clone: Antigen: not known.

The germline gives CDR1 SGHVS, CDR2 FQNEAQ. With 5 bases clipped from V and 5 bases from J, the junction kept 4 bases outside the gene matches. The CDR3 is made up of 14 amino acids. The V and J genes are TRBV7-8 and TRBJ1-4; 8 bases line up with TRBD1. The sequence derives from a man between 18 and 35 years old in good health. Some clones in this sample may be carry-over from other donors' samples. Sequenced: naive CD4+ T cells from PBMCs. Subset: CD45RA+ positively selected. The CDR3 reads CASSPGQGNEKLFF. The CDR3 bases are TGTGCCAGCAGCCCCGGACAGGGAAATGAAAAACTGTTTTTT.